The source of this T cell receptor (beta chain) is a study of preoperative IRX-2 immunotherapy in early breast cancer. This sample's treatment: preoperative locoregional IRX-2 cytokine immunotherapy. Preoperative locoregional IRX-2 cytokine immunotherapy was tested in the phase Ib source study. Here immunoSEQ multiplex PCR was the method, and the copy in TCRdb shows in-frame clones only, minus some. Among roughly 34,000 clones listed, roughly 89% were seen once. This clone was observed a single time. The V gene lost 0 bases and the J gene lost 1 base, with 10 bases spanning the gap. This CDR3 is built from 15 residues. CDR1 is SGHNT, CDR2 YENEEA, per germline.

The gene calls are TRBV11-3 and TRBJ2-7, with unresolved D. This TCR came from a human donor with breast cancer. This material consisted of tumor tissue, taken after IRX-2 immunotherapy. CDR3 in amino acids: CASSLDFQKSYEQYF. CDR3 sequence (DNA): TGTGCCAGCAGCTTAGACTTCCAGAAATCCTACGAGCAGTACTTC. Variable domain in full (rest from reference TRBV11-3 and TRBJ2-7): EAGVVQSPRYKIIEKKQPVAFWCNPISGHNTLYWYLQNLGQGPELLIRYENEEAVDDSQLPKDRFSAERLKGVDSTLKIQPAELGDSAVYLCASSLDFQKSYEQYFGPGTRLTVT.